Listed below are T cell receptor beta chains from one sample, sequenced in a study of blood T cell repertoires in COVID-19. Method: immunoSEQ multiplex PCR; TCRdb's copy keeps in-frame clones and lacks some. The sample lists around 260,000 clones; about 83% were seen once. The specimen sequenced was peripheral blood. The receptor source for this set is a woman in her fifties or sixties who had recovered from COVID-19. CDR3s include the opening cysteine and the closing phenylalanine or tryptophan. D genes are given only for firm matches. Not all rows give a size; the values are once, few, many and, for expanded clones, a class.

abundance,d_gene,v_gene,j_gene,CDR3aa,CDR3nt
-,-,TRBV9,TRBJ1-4,CASSLGGGTNEKLFF,TGTGCCAGCAGCCTTGGGGGGGGAACTAATGAAAAACTGTTTTTT
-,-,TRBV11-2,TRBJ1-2,CASSSPQGAQDYGYTF,TGTGCCAGCAGCTCCCCCCAGGGCGCGCAGGACTATGGCTACACCTTC
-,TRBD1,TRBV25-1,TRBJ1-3,CASSDDRAGGNTIYF,TGTGCCAGCAGTGACGACAGGGCGGGTGGAAACACCATATATTTT
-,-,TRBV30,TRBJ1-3,CAWRGTPSGNTIYF,TGTGCCTGGAGGGGGACTCCCTCTGGAAACACCATATATTTT
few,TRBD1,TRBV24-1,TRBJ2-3,CATSAPGTGGRSTDTQYF,TGTGCCACCAGTGCGCCCGGGACAGGGGGTCGAAGCACAGATACGCAGTATTTT
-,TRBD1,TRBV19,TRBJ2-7,CASSRTGLESEQYF,TGTGCCAGTAGCCGGACAGGGCTGGAGTCCGAGCAGTACTTC
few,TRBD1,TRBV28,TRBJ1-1,CASSLDREAFF,TGTGCCAGCAGCTTGGACAGGGAAGCTTTCTTT
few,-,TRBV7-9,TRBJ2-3,CASTLGQSFTDTQYF,TGTGCCAGCACCCTCGGACAGAGCTTCACAGATACGCAGTATTTT
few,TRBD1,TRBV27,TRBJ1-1,CASSLSGRGVTEAFF,TGTGCCAGCAGTTTATCGGGCAGGGGGGTCACTGAAGCTTTCTTT
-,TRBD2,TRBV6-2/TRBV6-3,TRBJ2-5,CASSYEASGGAAETQYF,TGTGCCAGCAGTTACGAGGCTAGCGGGGGGGCCGCAGAGACCCAGTACTTC
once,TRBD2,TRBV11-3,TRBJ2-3,CASSKGASGGADTQYF,TGTGCCAGCAGCAAAGGGGCTAGCGGGGGGGCCGATACGCAGTATTTT
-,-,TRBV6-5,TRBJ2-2,CASRYRDTYTGELFF,TGTGCCAGCAGATACCGGGACACATACACCGGGGAGCTGTTTTTT
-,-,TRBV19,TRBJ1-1,CASSPDMNTEAFF,TGTGCCAGTAGTCCCGACATGAACACTGAAGCTTTCTTT
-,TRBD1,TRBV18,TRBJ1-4,CASSHRDRVAREKLFF,TGTGCCAGCTCGCACCGGGACAGGGTAGCTCGTGAAAAACTGTTTTTT
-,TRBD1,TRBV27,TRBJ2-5,CASSPMTGYEETQYF,TGTGCCAGCAGTCCCATGACAGGGTACGAAGAGACCCAGTACTTC
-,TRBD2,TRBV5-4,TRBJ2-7,CASSLGPGGSYEQYF,TGTGCCAGCAGCTTAGGGCCGGGGGGCTCCTACGAGCAGTACTTC
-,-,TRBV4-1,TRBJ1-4,CASSQAAHGREKLFF,TGCGCCAGCAGCCAAGCCGCACACGGGAGGGAAAAACTGTTTTTT
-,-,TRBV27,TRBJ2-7,CASSLDITYEQYF,TGTGCCAGCAGTTTAGACATAACCTACGAGCAGTACTTC
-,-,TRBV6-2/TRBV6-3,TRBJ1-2,CASSYGTRYGYTF,TGTGCCAGCAGCTATGGGACAAGGTATGGCTACACCTTC
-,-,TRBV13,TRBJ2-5,CASSTRRTYHGETQYF,TGTGCCAGCAGCACAAGACGGACATATCATGGAGAGACCCAGTACTTC
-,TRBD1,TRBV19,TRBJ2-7,CASSSPRDRFPYEQYF,TGTGCCAGTAGTAGCCCTCGGGACAGGTTTCCATACGAGCAGTACTTC
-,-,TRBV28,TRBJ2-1,CASSLSPGLGSSYNEQFF,TGTGCCAGCAGTTTATCCCCGGGGTTAGGGAGCTCCTACAATGAGCAGTTCTTC
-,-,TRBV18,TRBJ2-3,CASSPTAGTDTQYF,TGTGCCAGCTCACCTACCGCGGGAACAGATACGCAGTATTTT
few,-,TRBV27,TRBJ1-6,CASSIGASSYNSPLHF,TGTGCCAGCAGTATTGGGGCGAGCTCCTATAATTCACCCCTCCACTTT
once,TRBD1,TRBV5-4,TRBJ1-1,CASSSGGTRGLTEAFF,TGTGCCAGCAGCTCTGGGGGGACCAGGGGGCTCACTGAAGCTTTCTTT
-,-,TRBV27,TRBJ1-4,CASSFWGGLNEKLFF,TGTGCCAGCAGTTTTTGGGGCGGTCTGAATGAAAAACTGTTTTTT
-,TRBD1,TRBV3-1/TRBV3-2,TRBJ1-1,CASSVPGQGQTEAFF,TGTGCCAGCAGCGTTCCGGGACAGGGACAGACTGAAGCTTTCTTT
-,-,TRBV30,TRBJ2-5,CAWARLTQETQYF,TGTGCCTGGGCTCGACTGACCCAAGAGACCCAGTACTTC
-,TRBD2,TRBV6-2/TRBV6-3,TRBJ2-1,CASSRTSLREQFF,TGTGCCAGCAGTCGGACTAGTCTTCGTGAGCAGTTCTTC
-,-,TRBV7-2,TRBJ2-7,CASSLGTGTYEQYF,TGTGCCAGCAGCTTAGGAACGGGAACCTACGAGCAGTACTTC
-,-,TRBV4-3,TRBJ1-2,CASSQIQGGGYTF,TGCGCCAGCAGCCAGATACAGGGCGGTGGCTACACCTTC
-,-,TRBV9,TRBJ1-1,CASSVDSGDSEAFF,TGTGCCAGCAGCGTAGACTCGGGGGACTCTGAAGCTTTCTTT